The clone carrying this T cell receptor beta chain was seen just once. This entry is derived from a study of blood T cell repertoires in COVID-19. On the study more broadly: Samples came from the United States, Italy and Spain, spanning acute and convalescent COVID-19. Sources were T cells, B-cell-depleted T cells, or PBMCs; the material itself was cDNA or gDNA.

The Seattle patients, enrolled during active infection, were followed longitudinally. TCRdb keeps only in-frame clones here, not all; method: immunoSEQ multiplex PCR. Here the sample spans over 150,000 clones, 94% being singletons. The V gene lost 3 bases and the J gene lost 7 bases, with 13 bases spanning the gap. The CDR3 spans 13 residues. The germline gives CDR1 MNHNS, CDR2 SASEGT. The chain is built from TRBV6-1 and TRBJ2-7, with a tentative D call TRBD1 (5 bases). Source material: peripheral blood. The receptor was derived from a young man with COVID-19, enrolled during active disease. CDR3 in amino acids: CASSEDTLGEQYF. The CDR3 region has the DNA TGTGCCAGCAGTGAGGACACCCTTGGGGAGCAGTACTTC.